Described below is a single T cell receptor beta chain sequence and its context. CDR1 and CDR2 (germline): SEHNR, FQNEAQ (reference sequence). V was cut by 7 bases and J by 0 bases, with 15 bases left in between. This CDR3 region has 15 residues. The sample is drawn from a study of blood T cell repertoires in COVID-19. In the authors' workflow: For nucleated cells, counts were estimated from reference gene primer amplification. Here immunoSEQ multiplex PCR was the method, and the copy in TCRdb shows in-frame clones only, minus some. The V and J calls and clone size come from that table; D and trimming were worked out from the DNA. The table lists about 260,000 clones, 75% to 95% of them singletons. Seattle-derived patients entered the study during active infection and were followed longitudinally.

The chain is built from TRBV7-9 and TRBJ1-1; a weak D match, TRBD1 (6 bases). The sequence came from a person aged 18-30 years with COVID-19, enrolled during active disease. The source material was peripheral blood. For the CDR3, the DNA is TGTGCCAGCATCGCGCCGGGACATATGAACACTGAAGCTTTCTTT. As protein: CASIAPGHMNTEAFF.